This T cell receptor (beta chain) derives from a study of circulating and synovial CD4+ cells in juvenile arthritis. Study conclusions and caveats: Bulk blood CD4 repertoires were more diverse than these. T cell genome counts differed by at least an order of magnitude between CPL and CD4 samples.

The protocol was immunoSEQ multiplex PCR, while the TCRdb copy is restricted to in-frame clones and leaves out a portion. The sample contains roughly 3,800 clones, about 80% of which appear only once. CDR1 and CDR2 (germline): SGHKS, YYEKEE (reference sequence). CDR3 size: 15 residues. V was shortened by 5 bases and J by 3 bases, with 15 bases between the two germline ends. Sequenced samples came from active juvenile idiopathic arthritis patients. About this clone itself: The antigen remains undetermined.

What was sequenced was CD4+ T cells from synovial fluid. The source of this sequence is a human donor with juvenile idiopathic arthritis. The rearrangement links TRBV5-5 to TRBJ1-3; TRBD1 is a possible D gene (6 bases). The CDR3 nucleotides read TGTGCCAGCAGAATGGGGGCCCCTGGTGGAAACACCATATATTTT. It codes for CASRMGAPGGNTIYF. Full variable domain (remainder filled in from reference TRBV5-5 and TRBJ1-3): DAGVTQSPTHLIKTRGQQVTLRCSPISGHKSVSWYQQVLGQGPQFIFQYYEKEERGRGNFPDRFSARQFPNYSSELNVNALLLGDSALYLCASRMGAPGGNTIYFGEGSWLTVV.